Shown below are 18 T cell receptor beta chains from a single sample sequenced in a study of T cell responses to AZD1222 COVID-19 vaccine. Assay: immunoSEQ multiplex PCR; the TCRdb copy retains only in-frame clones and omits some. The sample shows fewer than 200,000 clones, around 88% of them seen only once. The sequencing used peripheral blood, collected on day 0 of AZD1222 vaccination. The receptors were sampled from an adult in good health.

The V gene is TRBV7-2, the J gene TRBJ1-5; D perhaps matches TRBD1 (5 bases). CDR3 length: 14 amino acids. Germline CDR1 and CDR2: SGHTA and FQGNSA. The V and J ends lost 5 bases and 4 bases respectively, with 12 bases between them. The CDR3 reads CASSQPDSNQPQHF. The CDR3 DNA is TGTGCCAGCAGCCAGCCCGACAGTAATCAGCCCCAGCATTTT.

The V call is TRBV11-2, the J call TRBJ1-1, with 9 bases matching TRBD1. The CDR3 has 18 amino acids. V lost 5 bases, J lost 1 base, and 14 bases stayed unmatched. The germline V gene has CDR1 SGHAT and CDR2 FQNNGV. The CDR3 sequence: CASSLPPGTGPKNTEAFF. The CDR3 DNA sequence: TGTGCCAGCAGCCTACCGCCCGGGACAGGGCCGAAGAACACTGAAGCTTTCTTT. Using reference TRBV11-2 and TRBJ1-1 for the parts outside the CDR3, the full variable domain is EAGVAQSPRYKIIEKRQSVAFWCNPISGHATLYWYQQILGQGPKLLIQFQNNGVVDDSQLPKDRFSAERLKGVDSTLKIQPAKLEDSAVYLCASSLPPGTGPKNTEAFFGQGTRLTVV.

The CDR3 sequence: CASSLEGLAPPYEQYF. CDR3 DNA: TGTGCCAGCAGCTTAGAGGGACTAGCCCCGCCCTACGAGCAGTACTTC. The V gene is TRBV7-2, the J gene TRBJ2-7; 9 bases fit TRBD2. J lost 2 bases, V lost 1 base, and 6 bases had no gene match. The CDR3 length is 16 residues. CDR1 and CDR2 (germline): SGHTA, FQGNSA.

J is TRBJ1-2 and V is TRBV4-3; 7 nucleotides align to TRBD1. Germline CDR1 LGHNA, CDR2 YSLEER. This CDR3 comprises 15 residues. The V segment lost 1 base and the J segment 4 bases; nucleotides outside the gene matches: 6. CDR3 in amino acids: CASSQGSTGVYGYTF. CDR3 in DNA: TGCGCCAGCAGCCAAGGCTCTACAGGGGTCTATGGCTACACCTTC.

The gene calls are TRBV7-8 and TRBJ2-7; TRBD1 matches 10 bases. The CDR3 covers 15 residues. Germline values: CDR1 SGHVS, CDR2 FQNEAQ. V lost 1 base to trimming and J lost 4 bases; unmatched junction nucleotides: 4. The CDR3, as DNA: TGTGCCAGCAGCTTAGTAAGACAGGGGGCGTACGAGCAGTACTTC. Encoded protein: CASSLVRQGAYEQYF.

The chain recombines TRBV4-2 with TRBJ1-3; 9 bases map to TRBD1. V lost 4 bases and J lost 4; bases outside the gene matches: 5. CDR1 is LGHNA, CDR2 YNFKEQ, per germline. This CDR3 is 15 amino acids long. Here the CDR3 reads CASSPPGTGGNTIYF. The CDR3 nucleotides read TGTGCCAGCAGCCCCCCCGGGACAGGGGGAAACACCATATATTTT.

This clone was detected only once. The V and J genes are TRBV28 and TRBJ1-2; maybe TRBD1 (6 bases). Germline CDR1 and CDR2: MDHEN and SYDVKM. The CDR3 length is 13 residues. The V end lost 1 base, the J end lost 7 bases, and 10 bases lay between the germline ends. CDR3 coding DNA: TGTGCCAGCAGTTTATCGGGGGCGGCTGGCTACACCTTC. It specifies CASSLSGAAGYTF.

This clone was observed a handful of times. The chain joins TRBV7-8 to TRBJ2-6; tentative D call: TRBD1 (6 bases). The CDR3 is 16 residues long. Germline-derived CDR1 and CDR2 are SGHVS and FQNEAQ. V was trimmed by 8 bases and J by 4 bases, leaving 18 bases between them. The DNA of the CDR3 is TGTGCCAGCCGACCTTTGGGGGCGCAAGGGGCCAACGTCCTGACTTTC. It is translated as CASRPLGAQGANVLTF.

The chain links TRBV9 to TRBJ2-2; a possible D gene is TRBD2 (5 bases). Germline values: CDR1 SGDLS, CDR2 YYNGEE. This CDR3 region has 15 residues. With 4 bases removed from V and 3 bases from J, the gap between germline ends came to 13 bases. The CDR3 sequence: CASSPRPGDTGELFF. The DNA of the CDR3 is TGTGCCAGCAGCCCTCGCCCCGGGGACACCGGGGAGCTGTTTTTT.

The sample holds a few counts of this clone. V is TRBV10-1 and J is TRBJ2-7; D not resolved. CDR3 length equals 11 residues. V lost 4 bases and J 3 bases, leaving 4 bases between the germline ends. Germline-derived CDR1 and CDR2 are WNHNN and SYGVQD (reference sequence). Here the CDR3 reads CASSGGYEQYF. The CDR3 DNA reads TGCGCCAGCAGTGGGGGCTACGAGCAGTACTTC.

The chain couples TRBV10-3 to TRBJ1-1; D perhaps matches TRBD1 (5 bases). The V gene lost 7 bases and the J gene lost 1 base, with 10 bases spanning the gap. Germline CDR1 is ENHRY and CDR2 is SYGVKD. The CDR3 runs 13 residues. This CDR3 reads CAITDMRNTEAFF. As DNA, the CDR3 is TGTGCCATCACGGACATGAGGAACACTGAAGCTTTCTTT.

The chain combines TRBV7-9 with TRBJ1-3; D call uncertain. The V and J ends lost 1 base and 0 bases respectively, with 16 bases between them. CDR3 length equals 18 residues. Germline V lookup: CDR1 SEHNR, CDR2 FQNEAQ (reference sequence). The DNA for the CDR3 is TGTGCCAGCAGCTTAGACGCTGAGGGCTTTAGCTCTGGAAACACCATATATTTT. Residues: CASSLDAEGFSSGNTIYF.

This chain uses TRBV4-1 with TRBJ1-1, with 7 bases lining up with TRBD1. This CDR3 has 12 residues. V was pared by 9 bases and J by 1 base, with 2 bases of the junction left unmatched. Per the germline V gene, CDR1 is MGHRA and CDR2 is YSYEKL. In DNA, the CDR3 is TGCGCCAGTAGACAGGGGAACACTGAAGCTTTCTTT. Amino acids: CASRQGNTEAFF.

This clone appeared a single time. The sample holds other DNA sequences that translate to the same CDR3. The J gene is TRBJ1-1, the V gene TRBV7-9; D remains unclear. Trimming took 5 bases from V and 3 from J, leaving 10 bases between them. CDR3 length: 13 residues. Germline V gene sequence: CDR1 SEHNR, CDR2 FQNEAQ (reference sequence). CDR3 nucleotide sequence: TGTGCCAGCAGCCCCTCCCGGGACACTGAAGCTTTCTTT. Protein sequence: CASSPSRDTEAFF.

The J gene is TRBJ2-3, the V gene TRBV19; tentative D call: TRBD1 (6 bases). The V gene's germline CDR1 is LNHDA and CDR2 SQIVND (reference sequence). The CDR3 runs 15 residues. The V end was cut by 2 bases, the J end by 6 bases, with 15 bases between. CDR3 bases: TGTGCCAGTAGTATACGGTGGGGGCGATCGGATACGCAGTATTTT. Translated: CASSIRWGRSDTQYF.

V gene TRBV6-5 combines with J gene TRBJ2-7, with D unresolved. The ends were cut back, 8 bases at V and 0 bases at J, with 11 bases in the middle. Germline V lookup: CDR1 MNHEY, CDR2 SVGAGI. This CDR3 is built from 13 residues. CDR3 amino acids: CASRTLASYEQYF. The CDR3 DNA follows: TGTGCCAGCCGCACACTCGCCTCCTACGAGCAGTACTTC.

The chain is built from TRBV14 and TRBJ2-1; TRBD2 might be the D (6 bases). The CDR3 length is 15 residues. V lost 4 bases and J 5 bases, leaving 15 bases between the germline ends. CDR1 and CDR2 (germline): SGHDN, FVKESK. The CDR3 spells CASSPRLVPNNEQFF. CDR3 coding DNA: TGTGCCAGCAGCCCGAGACTAGTTCCAAACAATGAGCAGTTCTTC. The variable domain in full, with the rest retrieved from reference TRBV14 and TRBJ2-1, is EAGVTQFPSHSVIEKGQTVTLRCDPISGHDNLYWYRRVMGKEIKFLLHFVKESKQDESGMPNNRFLAERTGGTYSTLKVQPAELEDSGVYFCASSPRLVPNNEQFFGPGTRLTVL.

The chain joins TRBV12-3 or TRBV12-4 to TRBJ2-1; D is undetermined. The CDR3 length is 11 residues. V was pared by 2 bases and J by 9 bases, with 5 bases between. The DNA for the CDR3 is TGTGCCAGCAGTTTATCGGTTGAGCAGTTCTTC. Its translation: CASSLSVEQFF.